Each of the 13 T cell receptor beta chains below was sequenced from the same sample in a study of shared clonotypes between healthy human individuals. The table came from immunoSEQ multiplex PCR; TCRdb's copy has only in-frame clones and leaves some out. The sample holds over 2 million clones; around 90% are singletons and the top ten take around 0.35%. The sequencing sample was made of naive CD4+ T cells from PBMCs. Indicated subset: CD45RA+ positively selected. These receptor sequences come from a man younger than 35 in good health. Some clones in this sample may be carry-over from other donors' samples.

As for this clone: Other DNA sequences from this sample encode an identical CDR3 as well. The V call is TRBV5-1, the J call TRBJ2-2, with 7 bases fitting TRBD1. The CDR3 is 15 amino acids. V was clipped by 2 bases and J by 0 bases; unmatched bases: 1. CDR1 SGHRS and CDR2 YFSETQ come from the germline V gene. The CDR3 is CASSLQGPNTGELFF. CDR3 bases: TGCGCCAGCAGCTTACAGGGGCCGAACACCGGGGAGCTGTTTTTT.

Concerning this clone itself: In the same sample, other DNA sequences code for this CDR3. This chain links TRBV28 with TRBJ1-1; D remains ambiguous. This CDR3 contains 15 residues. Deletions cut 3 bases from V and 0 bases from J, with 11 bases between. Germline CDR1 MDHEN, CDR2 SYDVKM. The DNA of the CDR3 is TGTGCCAGCAGTTTGGGCGGAGGCATGAACACTGAAGCTTTCTTT. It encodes CASSLGGGMNTEAFF.

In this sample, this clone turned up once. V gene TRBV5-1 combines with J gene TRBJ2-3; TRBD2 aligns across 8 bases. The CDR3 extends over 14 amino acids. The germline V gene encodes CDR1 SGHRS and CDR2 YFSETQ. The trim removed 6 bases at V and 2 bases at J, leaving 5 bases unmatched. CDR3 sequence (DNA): TGCGCCAGCAAAGTAGCGGGAATCACAGATACGCAGTATTTT. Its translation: CASKVAGITDTQYF.

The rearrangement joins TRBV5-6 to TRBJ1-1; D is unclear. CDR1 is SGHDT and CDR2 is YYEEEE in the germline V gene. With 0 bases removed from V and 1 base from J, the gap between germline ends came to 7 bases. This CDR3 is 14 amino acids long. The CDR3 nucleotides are TGTGCCAGCAGCTTGGGCCAGCCGAACACTGAAGCTTTCTTT. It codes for CASSLGQPNTEAFF.

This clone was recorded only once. The CDR3 region has the DNA TGTGCCAGCAGGCCGGGACTTCTCCTTTCAGATACGCAGTATTTT. Translation gives CASRPGLLLSDTQYF. The chain combines TRBV2 with TRBJ2-3; D possibly corresponds to TRBD2 (6 bases). The CDR3 is 15 amino acids. CDR1 and CDR2 (germline): SNHLY, FYNNEI. V lost 6 bases, J lost 4 bases, and 17 bases lay in between.

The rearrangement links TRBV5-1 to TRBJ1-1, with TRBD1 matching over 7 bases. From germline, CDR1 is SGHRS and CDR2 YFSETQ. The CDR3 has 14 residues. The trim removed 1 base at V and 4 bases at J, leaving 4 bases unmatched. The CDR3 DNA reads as TGCGCCAGCAGCTTGAACGCAGGGGGCACTGAAGCTTTCTTT. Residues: CASSLNAGGTEAFF.

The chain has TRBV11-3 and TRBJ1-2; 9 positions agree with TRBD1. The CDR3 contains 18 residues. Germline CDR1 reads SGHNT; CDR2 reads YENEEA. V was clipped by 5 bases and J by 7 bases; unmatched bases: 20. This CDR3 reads CASSPDWWGTGNIAGYTF. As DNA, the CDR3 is TGTGCCAGCAGCCCCGATTGGTGGGGGACAGGGAATATTGCTGGCTACACCTTC.

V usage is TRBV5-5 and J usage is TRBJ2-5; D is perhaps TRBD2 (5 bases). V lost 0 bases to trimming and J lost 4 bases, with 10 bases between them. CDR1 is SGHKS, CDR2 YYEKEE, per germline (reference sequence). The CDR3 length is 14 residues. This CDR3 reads CASSLERPTETQYF. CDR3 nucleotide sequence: TGTGCCAGCAGCTTGGAGCGGCCCACAGAGACCCAGTACTTC. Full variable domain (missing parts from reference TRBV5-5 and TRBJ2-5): DAGVTQSPTHLIKTRGQQVTLRCSPISGHKSVSWYQQVLGQGPQFIFQYYEKEERGRGNFPDRFSARQFPNYSSELNVNALLLGDSALYLCASSLERPTETQYFGPGTRLLVL.

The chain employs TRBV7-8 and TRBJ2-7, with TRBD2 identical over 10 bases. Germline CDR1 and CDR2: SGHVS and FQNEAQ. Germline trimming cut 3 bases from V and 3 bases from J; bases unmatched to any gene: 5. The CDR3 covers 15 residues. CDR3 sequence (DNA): TGTGCCAGCAGCTTGAGCGGGAGGGCCGGCTACGAGCAGTACTTC. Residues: CASSLSGRAGYEQYF. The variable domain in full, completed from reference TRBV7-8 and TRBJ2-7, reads GAGVSQSPRYKVAKRGQDVALRCDPISGHVSLFWYQQALGQGPEFLTYFQNEAQLDKSGLPSDRFFAERPEGSVSTLKIQRTQQEDSAVYLCASSLSGRAGYEQYFGPGTRLTVT.

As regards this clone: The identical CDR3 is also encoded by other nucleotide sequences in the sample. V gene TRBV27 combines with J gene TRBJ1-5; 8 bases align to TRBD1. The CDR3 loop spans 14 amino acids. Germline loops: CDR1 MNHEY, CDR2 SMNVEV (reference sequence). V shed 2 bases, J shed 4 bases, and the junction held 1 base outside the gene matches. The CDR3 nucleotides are TGTGCCAGCAGTTTAAGACAGGGGAATCAGCCCCAGCATTTT. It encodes CASSLRQGNQPQHF.

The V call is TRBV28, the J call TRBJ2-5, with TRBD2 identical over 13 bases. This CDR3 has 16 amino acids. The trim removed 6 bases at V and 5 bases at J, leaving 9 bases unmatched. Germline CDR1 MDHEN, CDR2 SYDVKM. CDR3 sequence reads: CASSVEPLAGGETQYF. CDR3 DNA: TGTGCCAGCAGCGTGGAGCCACTAGCGGGAGGGGAGACCCAGTACTTC.

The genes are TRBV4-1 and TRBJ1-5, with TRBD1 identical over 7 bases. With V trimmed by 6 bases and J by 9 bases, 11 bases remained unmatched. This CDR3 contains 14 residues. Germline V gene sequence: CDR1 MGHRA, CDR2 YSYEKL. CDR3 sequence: CASSWLTGLMPQHF. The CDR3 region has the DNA TGCGCCAGCAGTTGGCTGACAGGGTTAATGCCCCAGCATTTT.

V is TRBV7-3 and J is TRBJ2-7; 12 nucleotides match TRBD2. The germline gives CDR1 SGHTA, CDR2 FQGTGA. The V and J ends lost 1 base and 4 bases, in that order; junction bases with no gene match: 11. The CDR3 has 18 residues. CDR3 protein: CASSLRGRTSGTVYEQYF. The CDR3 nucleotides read TGTGCCAGCAGCTTAAGAGGGAGGACTAGCGGGACAGTGTACGAGCAGTACTTC.